This T cell receptor beta chain was retrieved from a study of T cell changes during pregnancy in multiple sclerosis. The CDR3 sequence is 16 residues long. Germline values: CDR1 GTSNPN, CDR2 SVGIG (reference sequence). The V and J ends lost 5 bases and 6 bases, in that order; junction bases with no gene match: 14. Sequencing used immunoSEQ multiplex PCR; TCRdb keeps in-frame clones, though not all of them. The top ten hold 0.35% of the sample, which has about 39,000 clones, 85% to 95% seen once. The sequence came from a female donor with multiple sclerosis, enrolled in a pregnancy study. The rearrangement links TRBV30 to TRBJ2-3; 10 nucleotides line up with TRBD2. The specimen was CD4+ T cells from peripheral blood mononuclear cells, collected after pregnancy. DNA for the CDR3: TGTGCCTGGGAGCGGGGGGGCCGGTTCACGACCGATACGCAGTATTTT. Its protein is CAWERGGRFTTDTQYF.